This T cell receptor (beta chain) was identified in a study of T cells in Graves' hyperthyroidism and ophthalmopathy. The TCR beta CDR3 regions underwent amplification using RNA transcripts as the source. The HTBI primer set was used in a first-round RT-PCR of the TCR CDR3. TCRdb recomputed calls from the multiplex PCR reads with MiXCR, one row per CDR3 protein. The table has hundreds of thousands of distinct CDR3 sequences, roughly 40% seen once. There are 15 residues in the CDR3. J lost 1 base, V lost 6 bases, and 7 bases had no gene match. The sequencing sample was made of blood. The clonotype comes from a man younger than 35 with Graves' hyperthyroidism. This chain uses TRBV12-3 or TRBV12-4 with TRBJ1-2; 8 positions agree with TRBD1. CDR3 DNA: TGTGCCAGCAGACCGCGAGGACAGGGTAACTATGGCTACACCTTC. Its translation: CASRPRGQGNYGYTF.